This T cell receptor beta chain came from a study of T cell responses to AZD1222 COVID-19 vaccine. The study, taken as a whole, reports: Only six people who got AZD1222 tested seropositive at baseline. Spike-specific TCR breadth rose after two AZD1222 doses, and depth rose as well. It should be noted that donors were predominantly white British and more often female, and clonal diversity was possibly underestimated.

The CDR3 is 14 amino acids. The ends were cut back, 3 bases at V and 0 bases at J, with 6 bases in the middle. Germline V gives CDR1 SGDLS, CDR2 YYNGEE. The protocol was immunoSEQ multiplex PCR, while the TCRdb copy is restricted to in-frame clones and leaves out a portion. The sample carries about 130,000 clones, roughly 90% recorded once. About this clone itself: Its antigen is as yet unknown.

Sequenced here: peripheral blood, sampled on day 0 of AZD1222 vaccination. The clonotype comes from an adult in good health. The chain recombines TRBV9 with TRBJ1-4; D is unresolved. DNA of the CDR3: TGTGCCAGCAGCGGGACCTCAACTAATGAAAAACTGTTTTTT. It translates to CASSGTSTNEKLFF.